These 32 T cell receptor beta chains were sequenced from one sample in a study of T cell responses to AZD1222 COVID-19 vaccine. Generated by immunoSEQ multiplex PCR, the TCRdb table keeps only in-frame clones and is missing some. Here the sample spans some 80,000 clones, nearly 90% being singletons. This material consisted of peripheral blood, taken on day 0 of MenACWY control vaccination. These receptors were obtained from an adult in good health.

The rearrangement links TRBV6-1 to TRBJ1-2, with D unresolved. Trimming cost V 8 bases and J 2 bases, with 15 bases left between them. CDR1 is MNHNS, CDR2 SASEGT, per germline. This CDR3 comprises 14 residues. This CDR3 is CASSQAGLNYGYTF. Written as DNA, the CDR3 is TGTGCCAGCTCCCAAGCTGGTCTCAACTATGGCTACACCTTC.

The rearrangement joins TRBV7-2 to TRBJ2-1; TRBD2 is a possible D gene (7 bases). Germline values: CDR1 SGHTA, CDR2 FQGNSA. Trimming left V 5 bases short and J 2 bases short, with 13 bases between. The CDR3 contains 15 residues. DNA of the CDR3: TGTGCCAGCAGCCCCTCCGGGGGGCCCTACAATGAGCAGTTCTTC. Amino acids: CASSPSGGPYNEQFF. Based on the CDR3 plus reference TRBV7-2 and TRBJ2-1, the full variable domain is GAGVSQSPSNKVTEKGKDVELRCDPISGHTALYWYRQSLGQGLEFLIYFQGNSAPDKSGLPSDRFSAERTGGSVSTLTIQRTQQEDSAVYLCASSPSGGPYNEQFFGPGTRLTVL.

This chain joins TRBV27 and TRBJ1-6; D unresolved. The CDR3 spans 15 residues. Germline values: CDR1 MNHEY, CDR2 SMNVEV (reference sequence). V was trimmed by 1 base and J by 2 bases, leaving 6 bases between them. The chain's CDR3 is CASSLLETYNSPLHF. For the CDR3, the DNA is TGTGCCAGCAGTTTATTGGAAACCTATAATTCACCCCTCCACTTT.

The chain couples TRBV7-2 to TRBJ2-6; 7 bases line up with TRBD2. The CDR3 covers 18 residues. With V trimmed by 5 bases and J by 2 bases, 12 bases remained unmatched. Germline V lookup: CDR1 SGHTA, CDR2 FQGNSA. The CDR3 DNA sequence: TGTGCCAGCAGCCCTAGGACTAGTGTGCTAGCTGGGGCCAACGTCCTGACTTTC. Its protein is CASSPRTSVLAGANVLTF.

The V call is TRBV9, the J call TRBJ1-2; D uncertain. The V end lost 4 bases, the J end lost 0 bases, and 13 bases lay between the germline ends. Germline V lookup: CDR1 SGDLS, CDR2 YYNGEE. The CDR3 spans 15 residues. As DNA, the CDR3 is TGTGCCAGCAGCCCTAGCGACGGCGCTAACTATGGCTACACCTTC. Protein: CASSPSDGANYGYTF. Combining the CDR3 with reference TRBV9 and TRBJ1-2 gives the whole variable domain DSGVTQTPKHLITATGQRVTLRCSPRSGDLSVYWYQQSLDQGLQFLIQYYNGEERAKGNILERFSAQQFPDLHSELNLSSLELGDSALYFCASSPSDGANYGYTFGSGTRLTVV.

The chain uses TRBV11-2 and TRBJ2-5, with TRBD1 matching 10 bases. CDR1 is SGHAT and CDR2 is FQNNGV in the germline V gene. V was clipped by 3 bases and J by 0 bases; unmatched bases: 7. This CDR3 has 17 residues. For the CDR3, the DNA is TGTGCCAGCAGCTTCCGGGACAGGGGCCTGTACCAAGAGACCCAGTACTTC. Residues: CASSFRDRGLYQETQYF.

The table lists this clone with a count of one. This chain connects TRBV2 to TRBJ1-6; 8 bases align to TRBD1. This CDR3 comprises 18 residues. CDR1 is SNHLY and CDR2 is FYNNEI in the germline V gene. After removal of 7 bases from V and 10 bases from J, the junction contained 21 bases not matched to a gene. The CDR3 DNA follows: TGTGCCAGCACCCCATTCTTCGGACAGGGAGGTCTGGGATCACCCCTCCACTTT. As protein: CASTPFFGQGGLGSPLHF.

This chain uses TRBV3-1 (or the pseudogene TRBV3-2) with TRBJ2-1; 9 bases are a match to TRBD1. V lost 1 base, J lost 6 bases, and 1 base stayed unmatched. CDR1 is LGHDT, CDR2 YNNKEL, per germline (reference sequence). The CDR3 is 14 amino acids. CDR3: CASSQGDRVNEQFF. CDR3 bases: TGTGCCAGCAGCCAAGGGGACAGGGTCAATGAGCAGTTCTTC.

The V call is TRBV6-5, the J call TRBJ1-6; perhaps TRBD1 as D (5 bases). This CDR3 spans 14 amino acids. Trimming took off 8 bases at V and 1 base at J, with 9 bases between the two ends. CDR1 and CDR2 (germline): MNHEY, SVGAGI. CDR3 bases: TGTGCCAGCCAGGGAGGGTCCTATAATTCACCCCTCCACTTT. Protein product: CASQGGSYNSPLHF.

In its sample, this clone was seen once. The DNA of the CDR3 is TGTGCCTGGACCACCGACAGGGGGATTGCTGAAGCTTTCTTT. The encoded protein is CAWTTDRGIAEAFF. The chain links TRBV30 to TRBJ1-1; 9 nucleotides agree with TRBD1. The CDR3 covers 14 residues. The V gene's germline CDR1 is GTSNPN and CDR2 SVGIG (reference sequence). V lost 4 bases and J lost 6; bases outside the gene matches: 9.

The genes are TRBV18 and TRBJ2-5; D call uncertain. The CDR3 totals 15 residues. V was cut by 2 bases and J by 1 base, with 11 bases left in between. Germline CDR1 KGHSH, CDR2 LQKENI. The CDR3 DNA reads TGTGCCAGCTCACCAGGATCCAGCCGCCAAGAGACCCAGTACTTC. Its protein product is CASSPGSSRQETQYF.

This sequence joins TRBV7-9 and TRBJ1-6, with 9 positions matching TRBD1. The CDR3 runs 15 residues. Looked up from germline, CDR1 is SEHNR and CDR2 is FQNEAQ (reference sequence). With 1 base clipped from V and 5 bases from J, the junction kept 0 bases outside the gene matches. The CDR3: CASSLGDRDNSPLHF. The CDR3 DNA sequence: TGTGCCAGCAGCTTAGGGGACAGGGATAATTCACCCCTCCACTTT.

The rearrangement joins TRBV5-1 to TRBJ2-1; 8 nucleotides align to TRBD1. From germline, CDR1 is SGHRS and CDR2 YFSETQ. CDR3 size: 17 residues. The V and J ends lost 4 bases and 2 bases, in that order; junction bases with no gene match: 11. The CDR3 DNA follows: TGCGCCAGCAGCCAGGGGTTTGGGACAGGCCCCTACAATGAGCAGTTCTTC. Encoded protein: CASSQGFGTGPYNEQFF.

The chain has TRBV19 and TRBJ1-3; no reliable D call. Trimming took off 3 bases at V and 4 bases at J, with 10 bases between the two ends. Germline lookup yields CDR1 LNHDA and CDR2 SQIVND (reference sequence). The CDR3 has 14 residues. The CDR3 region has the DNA TGTGCCAGTAGTATCGGGGTTTCGGGAAACACCATATATTTT. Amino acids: CASSIGVSGNTIYF.

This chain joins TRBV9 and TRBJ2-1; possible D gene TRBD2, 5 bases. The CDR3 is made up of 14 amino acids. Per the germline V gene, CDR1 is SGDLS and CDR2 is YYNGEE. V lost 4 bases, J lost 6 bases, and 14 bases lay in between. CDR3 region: CASSPRPSSNEQFF. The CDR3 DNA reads TGTGCCAGCAGCCCCCGCCCTAGCAGCAATGAGCAGTTCTTC.

The CDR3 sequence is CASSPSTANQPQHF. The CDR3 DNA follows: TGTGCCAGTAGTCCATCGACTGCAAATCAGCCCCAGCATTTT. The J gene is TRBJ1-5, the V gene TRBV19; D ambiguous. Germline V gene lookup returns CDR1 LNHDA and CDR2 SQIVND (reference sequence). V shed 5 bases and J shed 4 bases, with 12 bases lying between them. The CDR3 sequence is 14 residues long. Drawing the rest from reference TRBV19 and TRBJ1-5, the complete variable domain is DGGITQSPKYLFRKEGQNVTLSCEQNLNHDAMYWYRQDPGQGLRLIYYSQIVNDFQKGDIAEGYSVSREKKESFPLTVTSAQKNPTAFYLCASSPSTANQPQHFGDGTRLSIL.

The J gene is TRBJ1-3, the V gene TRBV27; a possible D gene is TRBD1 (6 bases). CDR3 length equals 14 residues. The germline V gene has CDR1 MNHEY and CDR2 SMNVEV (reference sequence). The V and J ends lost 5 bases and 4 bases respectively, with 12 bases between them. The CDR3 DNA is TGTGCCAGCAGTCTAACAGGGATCGGAAACACCATATATTTT. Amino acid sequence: CASSLTGIGNTIYF.

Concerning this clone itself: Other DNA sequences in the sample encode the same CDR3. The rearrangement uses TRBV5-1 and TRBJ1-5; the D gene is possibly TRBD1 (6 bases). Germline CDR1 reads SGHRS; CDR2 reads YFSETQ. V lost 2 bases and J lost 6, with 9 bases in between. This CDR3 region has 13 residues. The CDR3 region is CASSLQGTQPQHF. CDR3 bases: TGCGCCAGCAGCTTACAGGGCACTCAGCCCCAGCATTTT.

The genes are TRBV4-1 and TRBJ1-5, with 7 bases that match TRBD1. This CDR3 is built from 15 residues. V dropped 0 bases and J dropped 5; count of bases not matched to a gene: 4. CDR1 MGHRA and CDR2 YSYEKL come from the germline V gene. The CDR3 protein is CASSQDGRGHQPQHF. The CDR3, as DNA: TGCGCCAGCAGCCAAGACGGGAGGGGGCATCAGCCCCAGCATTTT.

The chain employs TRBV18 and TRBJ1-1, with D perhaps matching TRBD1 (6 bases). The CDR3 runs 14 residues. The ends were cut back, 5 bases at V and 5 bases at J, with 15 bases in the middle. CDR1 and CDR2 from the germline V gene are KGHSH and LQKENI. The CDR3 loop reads CASSSRGGQTEAFF. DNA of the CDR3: TGTGCCAGCTCATCCCGCGGGGGGCAGACTGAAGCTTTCTTT.

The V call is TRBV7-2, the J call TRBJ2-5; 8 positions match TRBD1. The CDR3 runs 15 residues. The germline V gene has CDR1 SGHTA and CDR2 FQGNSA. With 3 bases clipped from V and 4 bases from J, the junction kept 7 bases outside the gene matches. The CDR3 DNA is TGTGCCAGCAGCTTCCAGGCAGGGGGCTTAGAGACCCAGTACTTC. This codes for CASSFQAGGLETQYF.

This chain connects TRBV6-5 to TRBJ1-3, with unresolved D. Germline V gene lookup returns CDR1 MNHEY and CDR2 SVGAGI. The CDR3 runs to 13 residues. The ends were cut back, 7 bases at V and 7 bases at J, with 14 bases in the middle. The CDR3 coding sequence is TGTGCCAGCATCCCCGGTTCGGCCAACACCATATATTTT. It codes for CASIPGSANTIYF.

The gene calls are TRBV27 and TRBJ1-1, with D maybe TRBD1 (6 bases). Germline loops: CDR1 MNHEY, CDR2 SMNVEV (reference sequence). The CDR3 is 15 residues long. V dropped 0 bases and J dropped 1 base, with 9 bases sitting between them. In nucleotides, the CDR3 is TGTGCCAGCAGTTTATCACAGGGTAAGAACACTGAAGCTTTCTTT. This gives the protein CASSLSQGKNTEAFF.

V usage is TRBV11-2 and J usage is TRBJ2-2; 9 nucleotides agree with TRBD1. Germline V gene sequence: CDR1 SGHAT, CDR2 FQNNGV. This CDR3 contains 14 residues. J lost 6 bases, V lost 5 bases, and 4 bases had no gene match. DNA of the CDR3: TGTGCCAGCAGCCAAACAGGGGGCTCCGGGGAGCTGTTTTTT. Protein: CASSQTGGSGELFF.

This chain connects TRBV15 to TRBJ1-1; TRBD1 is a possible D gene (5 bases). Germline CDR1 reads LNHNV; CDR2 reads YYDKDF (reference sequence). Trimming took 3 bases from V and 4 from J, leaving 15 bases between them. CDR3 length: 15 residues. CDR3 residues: CATSRRTRWGTEAFF. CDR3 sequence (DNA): TGTGCCACCAGCAGGAGGACACGGTGGGGCACTGAAGCTTTCTTT.

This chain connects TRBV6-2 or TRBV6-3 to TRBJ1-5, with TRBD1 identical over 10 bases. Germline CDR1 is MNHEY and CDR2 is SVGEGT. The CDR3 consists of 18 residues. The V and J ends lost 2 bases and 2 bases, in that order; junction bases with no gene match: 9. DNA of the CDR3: TGTGCCAGCAGTTACCCCGGGACAGGGGTTGTGGGCAATCAGCCCCAGCATTTT. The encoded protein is CASSYPGTGVVGNQPQHF.

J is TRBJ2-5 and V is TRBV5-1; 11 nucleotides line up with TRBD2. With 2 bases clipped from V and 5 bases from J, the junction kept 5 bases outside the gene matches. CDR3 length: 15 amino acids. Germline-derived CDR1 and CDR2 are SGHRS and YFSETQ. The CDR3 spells CASSFGSSGGETQYF. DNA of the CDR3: TGCGCCAGCAGCTTTGGGTCTAGCGGGGGGGAGACCCAGTACTTC.

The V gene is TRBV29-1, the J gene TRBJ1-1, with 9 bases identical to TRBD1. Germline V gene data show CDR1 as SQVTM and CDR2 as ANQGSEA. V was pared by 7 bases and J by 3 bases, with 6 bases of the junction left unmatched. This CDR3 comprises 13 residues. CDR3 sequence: CSASTGGYTEAFF. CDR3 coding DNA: TGCAGCGCCTCGACAGGGGGTTACACTGAAGCTTTCTTT. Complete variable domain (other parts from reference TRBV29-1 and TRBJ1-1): SAVISQKPSRDICQRGTSLTIQCQVDSQVTMMFWYRQQPGQSLTLIATANQGSEATYESGFVIDKFPISRPNLTFSTLTVSNMSPEDSSIYLCSASTGGYTEAFFGQGTRLTVV.

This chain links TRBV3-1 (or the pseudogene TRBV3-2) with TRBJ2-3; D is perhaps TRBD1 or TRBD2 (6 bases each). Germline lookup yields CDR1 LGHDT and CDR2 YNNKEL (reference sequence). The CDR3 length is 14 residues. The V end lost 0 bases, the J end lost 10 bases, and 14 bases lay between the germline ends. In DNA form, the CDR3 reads TGTGCCAGCAGCCAAGACGGGGGCGAACAGTCGCAGTATTTT. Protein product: CASSQDGGEQSQYF.

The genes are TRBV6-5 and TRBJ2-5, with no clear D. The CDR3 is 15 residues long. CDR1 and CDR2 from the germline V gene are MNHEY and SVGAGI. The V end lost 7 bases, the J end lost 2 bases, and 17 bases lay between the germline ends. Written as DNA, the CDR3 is TGTGCCAGCAACCCAGTGGCACCTTTTCAAGAGACCCAGTACTTC. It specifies CASNPVAPFQETQYF.

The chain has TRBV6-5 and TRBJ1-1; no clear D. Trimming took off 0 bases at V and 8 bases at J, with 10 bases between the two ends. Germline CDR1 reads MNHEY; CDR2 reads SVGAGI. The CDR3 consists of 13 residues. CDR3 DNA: TGTGCCAGCAGTTACTCGGGCCGTCCGGAAGCTTTCTTT. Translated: CASSYSGRPEAFF.

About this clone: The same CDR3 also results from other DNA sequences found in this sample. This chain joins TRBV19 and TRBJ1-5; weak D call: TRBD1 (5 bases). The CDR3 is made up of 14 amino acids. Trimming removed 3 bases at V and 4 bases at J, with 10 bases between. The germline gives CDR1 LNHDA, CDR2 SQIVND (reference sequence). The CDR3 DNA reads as TGTGCCAGTAGTATCGTCGGGGCGAATCAGCCCCAGCATTTT. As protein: CASSIVGANQPQHF.